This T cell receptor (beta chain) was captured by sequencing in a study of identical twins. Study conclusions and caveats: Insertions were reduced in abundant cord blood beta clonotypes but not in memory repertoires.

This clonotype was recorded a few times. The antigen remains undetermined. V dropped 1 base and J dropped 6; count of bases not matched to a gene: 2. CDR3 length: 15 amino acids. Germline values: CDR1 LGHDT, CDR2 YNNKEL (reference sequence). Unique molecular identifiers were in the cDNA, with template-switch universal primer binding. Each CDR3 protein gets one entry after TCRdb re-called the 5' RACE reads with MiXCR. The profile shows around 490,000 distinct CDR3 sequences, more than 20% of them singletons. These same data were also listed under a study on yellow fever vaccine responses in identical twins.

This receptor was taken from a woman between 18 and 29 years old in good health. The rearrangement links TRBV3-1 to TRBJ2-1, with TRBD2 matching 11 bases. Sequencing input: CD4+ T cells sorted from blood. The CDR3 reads CASSQGLAGLNEQFF. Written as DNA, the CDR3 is TGTGCCAGCAGCCAAGGACTAGCGGGACTCAATGAGCAGTTCTTC.